These T cell receptor beta chains were read from a single sample in a study of cytomegalovirus exposure and HLA in healthy donors. Measured with immunoSEQ multiplex PCR; TCRdb has only the in-frame clones, and not every one. Counted here are some 99,000 clones, roughly 79% occurring once; the ten biggest clones make up roughly 2%. The material sequenced was PBMCs. These receptors originate from a man between 40 and 49 years old in good health and CMV-seronegative. The CDR3 runs from the conserved cysteine through the conserved F or W. Each record gives: J gene, V gene, CDR3 protein.

>TRBJ2-3|TRBV7-9
CASKRTSGGTDTQYF
>TRBJ2-4|TRBV19
CASSMWAHELKNIQYF
>TRBJ2-7|TRBV9
CASSALAGRAEQYF
>TRBJ2-7|TRBV28
CASSFPQGATAYEQYF
>TRBJ2-1|TRBV29-1
CSVGYNNEQFF
>TRBJ2-2|TRBV19
CASSSQDYTGELFF
>TRBJ2-1|TRBV9
CASNPGGYNEQFF
>.|TRBV11-2
CASSFAGEQYF
>TRBJ1-2|TRBV7-9
CASSLAEQGFHGYTF
>TRBJ1-4|TRBV7-8
CASSLDRDRGEKLFF
>TRBJ2-7|TRBV9
CASSEGQGYEQYF
>TRBJ1-1|TRBV19
CASILMGGSTEAFF
>TRBJ1-4|TRBV7-9
CASSSARGSNEKLFF
>TRBJ1-1|TRBV2
CASSDAGTEAFF
>TRBJ2-3|TRBV7-6
CASSSDRRDGTDTQYF
>TRBJ2-2|TRBV6-5
CASSYGGRGTGELFF
>TRBJ2-1|TRBV13
CASSPRLAGSFRSYNEQFF
>TRBJ1-6|TRBV27
CASSDGDVSPLHF
>TRBJ2-5|TRBV10-2
CASSGPGLAGSPQGKTQYF
>TRBJ1-4|TRBV7-2
CASSSLGGPANEKLFF
>TRBJ2-7|TRBV18
CASSPRTGGISYEQYF
>TRBJ1-4|TRBV5-4
CASSLQSGGKLFF
>TRBJ1-1|TRBV5-4
CASSLGPGSEAFF
>TRBJ2-7|TRBV29-1
CSAVLAGGTYEQYF
>TRBJ2-7|TRBV7-8
CASSLRGRGYEQYF
>TRBJ2-1|TRBV7-9
CASSLALAGRNEQFF
>TRBJ2-7|TRBV5-4
CASSWDRGADEQYF
>TRBJ2-7|TRBV2
CASSLDRSRVYEQYF
>TRBJ1-5|TRBV23-1
CASRTVENQPQHF